One T cell receptor (beta chain) is described in this entry. This clonotype was picked up a small number of times. Its antigen specificity is not known. One base away there is no much larger clone; base qualities are not given. The germline V gene provides CDR1 SQVTM and CDR2 ANQGSEA. Compared with germline, V lacks 1 base and J lacks 10 bases; bases without a gene match: 14. Including cysteine and phenylalanine, the CDR3 has 16 amino acids. The CDR3 DNA has 48 bases and is translated from base 1. The sample comes from a study of T cells after yellow fever vaccination (dated by TCRdb to about 2019). Background on the whole study: The SMART-Seq v4 Ultra Low Input RNA kit was used to prepare libraries from fractions with low cell numbers. Bulk TCR alpha and beta repertoires were sequenced longitudinally to track T-cell clones before and after primary and booster YFV17D yellow fever vaccination. Two healthy male donors, one aged 18 to 30 and one aged 30 to 40 years, made up the cohort. Blood was drawn at multiple timepoints before and after primary and secondary immunization, with bulk PBMC replicates and cell subsets isolated. What the study reported, not specific to this receptor: A small fraction of clonotypes showed up in both the CD4 and CD8 compartments, probably as a result of convergent recombination. Computational filtering was required because FACS-sorted repertoires could contain abundant contaminating clonotypes from the bulk population. Because only two donors were included in the study, the extent to which the findings can be generalized is limited. After the booster, most clones that had expanded after primary vaccination were detected again (about 95% of CD4 and roughly nine tenths of CD8), suggesting broad maintenance of memory. The secondary T-cell response was weaker than the primary response but faster, peaking on day 5 instead of day 15.

TCR cDNA was synthesized by 5'RACE template switching, through which a universal primer site and unique molecular identifiers were introduced. Priming for cDNA synthesis came from both the TCR alpha and TCR beta constant segments. Two PCR steps were used to amplify libraries, with sample barcodes and sequencing adapters being added in the second step. Sequencing of the libraries was done on either Illumina HiSeq 2500 (2x100 bp) or NovaSeq (2x150 bp). As for how the authors treated the data: MIGEC was used to demultiplex reads and collapse the reads into UMI consensus sequences, and MiXCR was used for V(D)J alignment. Using edgeR on replicate PBMC samples, clonotypes were called vaccine-responding if FDR was below 0.01 and the log2 fold change was above 5 up to day 15. Bulk clonotypes were assigned CD4 or CD8 identity according to which sequenced CD4 or CD8 repertoire held them at higher abundance. TCRdb's own reprocessing of the public reads used fastp at Q25 and MiXCR and kept productive beta chains. Rows are unified per CDR3 protein, each entry keeping the most common DNA and genes. V and J calls and clone size were set by TCRdb, not the authors. Present in this sample are nearly 550,000 distinct CDR3 sequences, less than 20% of which were seen just once. 14% of the sample is in the top ten clones.

In the paper's terms, the treatment or condition label means: live attenuated yellow fever vaccine strain. Two biological replicates of bulk PBMCs were collected at each blood-draw timepoint. PBMCs were isolated from peripheral blood using a standard Ficoll-Paque protocol. TriZol was used to extract RNA from bulk PBMCs, from CD4 and CD8 fractions, and from dextramer-positive and dextramer-negative fractions. The sample was PBMCs, taken 15 days after the yellow fever booster vaccination. This TCR came from a man aged 30-40 years who received the YFV17D yellow fever vaccine. Rearrangement joined TRBV29-1 to TRBJ2-1, with 9 bases in between that match TRBD2. The CDR3: CSVEGGSGRRGGEQFF. The DNA sequence is TGCAGCGTTGAAGGGGGAAGCGGGAGGCGGGGGGGAGAGCAGTTCTTC.